This TCR beta chain appears in the sequencing data of a study of blood T cells in healthy people across ages. General study results and limits: It was held that diversity estimates obtained from one million T cells represented underestimates.

Concerning this clonotype itself: Its target is not known.

With a J-beta primer mix and a sample-barcoded 5' primer, a second PCR ran about 7 to 12 cycles. One entry per CDR3 protein, called by TCRdb with MiXCR from the 5' RACE reads. Altogether some 800,000 distinct CDR3 sequences are present, around 43% being singletons, with the ten largest covering approximately 20%. V dropped 2 bases and J dropped 2 bases, with 10 bases sitting between them. The CDR3 loop spans 13 amino acids. Per germline, CDR1 GTSNPN and CDR2 SVGIG (reference sequence). The V call is TRBV30, the J call TRBJ2-7, with D perhaps TRBD1 (6 bases). The receptor comes from a man in his 60s in good health. The sequenced sample was blood. DNA for the CDR3: TGTGCCTGGAGTTCCGGACAGCCCTACGAGCAGTACTTC. Translation: CAWSSGQPYEQYF.